This record looks at one T cell receptor beta chain sequence and its context. Antigen specificity is unknown. This record comes from a study of CD8 T cells in ankylosing spondylitis. Findings of the study overall: Disease-associated clonotypes exhibited CD8+ identity and were relatively infrequent in peripheral blood. The study looked at matched synovial fluid samples from ankylosing spondylitis patients. Disease-linked clones were reported to be significantly enriched there. A TCR beta motif of under ten highly homologous variants appeared characteristic of ankylosing spondylitis blood.

Via MiXCR, TCRdb re-called the 5' RACE reads, giving one row per CDR3 protein. The sample shows roughly 700,000 distinct CDR3 sequences, about 20% of them seen only once. CDR3 length equals 15 residues. Germline V gene data show CDR1 as SGHKS and CDR2 as YYEKEE (reference sequence). Trimming pared 1 base from V and 0 bases from J, leaving 8 bases between. Sample: blood, either unsorted or a sorted T cell fraction (not recorded which). This TCR was recovered from a male donor with ankylosing spondylitis. The gene calls are TRBV5-5 and TRBJ1-3; perhaps TRBD1 as D (6 bases). CDR3 region: CASSLWTASGNTIYF. CDR3 nucleotide sequence: TGTGCCAGCAGCTTGTGGACAGCCTCTGGAAACACCATATATTTT.